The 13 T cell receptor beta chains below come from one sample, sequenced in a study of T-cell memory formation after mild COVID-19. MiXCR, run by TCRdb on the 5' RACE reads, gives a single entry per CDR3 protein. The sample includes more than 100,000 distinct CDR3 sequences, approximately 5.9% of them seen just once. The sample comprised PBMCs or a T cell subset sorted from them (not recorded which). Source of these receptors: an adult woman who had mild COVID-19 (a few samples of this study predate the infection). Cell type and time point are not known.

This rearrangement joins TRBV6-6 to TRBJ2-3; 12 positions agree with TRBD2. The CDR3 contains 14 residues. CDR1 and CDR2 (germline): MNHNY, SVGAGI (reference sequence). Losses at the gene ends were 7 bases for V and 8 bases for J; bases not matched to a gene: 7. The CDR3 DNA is TGTGCCAGCACTCTAGCGGGAGGGCTGGGTACGCAGTATTTT. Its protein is CASTLAGGLGTQYF.

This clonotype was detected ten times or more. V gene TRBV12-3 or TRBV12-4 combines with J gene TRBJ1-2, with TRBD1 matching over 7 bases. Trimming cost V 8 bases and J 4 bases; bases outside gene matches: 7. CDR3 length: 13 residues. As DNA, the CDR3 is TGTGCCAGCGACAGGGTCGGGAGCTATGGCTACACCTTC. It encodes CASDRVGSYGYTF.

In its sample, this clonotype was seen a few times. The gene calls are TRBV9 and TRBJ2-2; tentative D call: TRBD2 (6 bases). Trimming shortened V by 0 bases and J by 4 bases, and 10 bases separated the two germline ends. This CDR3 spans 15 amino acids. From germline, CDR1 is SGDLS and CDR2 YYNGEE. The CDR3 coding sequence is TGTGCCAGCAGCGTAGGGATGGAGGGCACCGGGGAGCTGTTTTTT. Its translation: CASSVGMEGTGELFF.

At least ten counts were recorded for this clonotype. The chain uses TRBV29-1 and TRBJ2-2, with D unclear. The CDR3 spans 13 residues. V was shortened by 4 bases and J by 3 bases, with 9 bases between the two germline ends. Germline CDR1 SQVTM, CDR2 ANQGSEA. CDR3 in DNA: TGCAGCGTTGCACTCGCTGACACCGGGGAGCTGTTTTTT. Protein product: CSVALADTGELFF.

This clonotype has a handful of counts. CDR3 protein: CASRLLAAGGEQFF. The CDR3 nucleotides are TGTGCCAGCAGGCTCCTAGCGGCGGGCGGTGAGCAGTTCTTC. The V and J genes are TRBV12-3 or TRBV12-4 and TRBJ2-1; 7 bases line up with TRBD2. The trim removed 6 bases at V and 9 bases at J, leaving 11 bases unmatched. The CDR3 length is 14 residues.

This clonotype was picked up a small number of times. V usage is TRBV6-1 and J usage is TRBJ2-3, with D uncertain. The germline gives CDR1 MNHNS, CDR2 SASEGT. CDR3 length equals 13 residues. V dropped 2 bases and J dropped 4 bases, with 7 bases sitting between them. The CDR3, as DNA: TGTGCCAGCAGTGAATATCGGGCAGATACGCAGTATTTT. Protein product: CASSEYRADTQYF.

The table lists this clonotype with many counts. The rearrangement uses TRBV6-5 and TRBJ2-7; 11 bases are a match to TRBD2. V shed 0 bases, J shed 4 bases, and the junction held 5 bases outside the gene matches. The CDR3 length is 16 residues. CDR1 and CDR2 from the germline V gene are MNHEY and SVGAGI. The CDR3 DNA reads TGTGCCAGCAGTTACTCGACTAGCGGGATCAGGTACGAGCAGTACTTC. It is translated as CASSYSTSGIRYEQYF.

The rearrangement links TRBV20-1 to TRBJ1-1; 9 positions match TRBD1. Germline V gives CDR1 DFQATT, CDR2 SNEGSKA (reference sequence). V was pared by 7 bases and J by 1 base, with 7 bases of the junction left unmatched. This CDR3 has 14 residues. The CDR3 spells CSVKSGQGNTEAFF. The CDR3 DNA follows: TGCAGTGTTAAATCGGGACAGGGGAACACTGAAGCTTTCTTT.

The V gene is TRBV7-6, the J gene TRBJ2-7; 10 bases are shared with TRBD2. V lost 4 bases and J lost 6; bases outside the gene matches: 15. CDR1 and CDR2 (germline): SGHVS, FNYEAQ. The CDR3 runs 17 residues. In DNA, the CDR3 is TGTGCCAGCAGCTCAACCTTCGGGCTAGCGGGAGTTCTCGAGCAGTACTTC. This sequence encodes CASSSTFGLAGVLEQYF.

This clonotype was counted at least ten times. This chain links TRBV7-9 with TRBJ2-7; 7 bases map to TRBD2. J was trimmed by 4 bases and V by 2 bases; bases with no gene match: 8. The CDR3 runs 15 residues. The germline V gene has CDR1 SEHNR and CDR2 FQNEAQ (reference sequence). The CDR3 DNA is TGTGCCAGCAGCTTAAACCCTTCGCGGGGGTACGAGCAGTACTTC. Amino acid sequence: CASSLNPSRGYEQYF.

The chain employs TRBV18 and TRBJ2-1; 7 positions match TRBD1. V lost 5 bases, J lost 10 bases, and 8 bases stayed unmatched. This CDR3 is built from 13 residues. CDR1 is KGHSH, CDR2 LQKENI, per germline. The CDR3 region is CASSMRQGWEQFF. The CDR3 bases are TGTGCCAGCTCAATGAGACAGGGTTGGGAGCAGTTCTTC.

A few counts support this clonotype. The CDR3 region is CSATGFSSYNEQFF. CDR3 DNA sequence: TGCAGTGCTACTGGATTTAGCTCCTACAATGAGCAGTTCTTC. V and J are TRBV20-1 and TRBJ2-1; unclear D gene. Germline CDR1 DFQATT, CDR2 SNEGSKA (reference sequence). This CDR3 region has 14 residues. V dropped 4 bases and J dropped 0 bases, with 10 bases sitting between them.

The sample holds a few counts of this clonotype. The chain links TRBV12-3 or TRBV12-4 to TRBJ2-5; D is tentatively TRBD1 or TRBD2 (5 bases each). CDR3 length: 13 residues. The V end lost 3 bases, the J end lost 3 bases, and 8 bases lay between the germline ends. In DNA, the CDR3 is TGTGCCAGCAGTTTTGGGGGAAAAGAGACCCAGTACTTC. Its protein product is CASSFGGKETQYF.